Listed below are T cell receptor beta chains from one sample, sequenced in a study of T cell clonotyping in hematopoietic cell transplantation. Assay used: immunoSEQ multiplex PCR; TCRdb lists only in-frame clones, some missing. Of several thousand clones in the sample, roughly 77% were seen once. Sequencing used PBMCs, obtained 100 days after allogeneic stem cell transplant. The receptors were sampled from a female patient between 30 and 40 years old who had an allogeneic stem cell transplant, so the T cells may come from the graft donor. Some clones in this sample may be carry-over from other donors' samples. CDR3s include the opening cysteine and the closing phenylalanine or tryptophan. The D gene is left open where the match is weak. Clone sizes are given selectively: once, few, many, or a class where the clone is expanded.

v_call: TRBV2
d_call: .
clone_size: medium-sized
j_call: TRBJ2-3
cdr3_length: 15
cdr3_nt: TGTGCCAGCAGTGTTTGGACAGCTAGCACAGATACGCAGTATTTT
cdr3_aa: CASSVWTASTDTQYF

v_call: TRBV12-5
d_call: .
clone_size: .
j_call: TRBJ1-2
cdr3_length: 15
cdr3_nt: TGTGCTAGTGGTTTGGCCCCACTTAGGGATACACGCTACACCTTC
cdr3_aa: CASGLAPLRDTRYTF

v_call: TRBV7-1
d_call: TRBD1
clone_size: .
j_call: TRBJ1-5
cdr3_length: 14
cdr3_nt: TGTGCCAGCGGCCTACACGACAGGGGAGTGCCCCAGCATTTT
cdr3_aa: CASGLHDRGVPQHF

v_call: TRBV6-5
d_call: .
clone_size: few
j_call: TRBJ2-3
cdr3_length: 10
cdr3_nt: TGTGCCACGTGGGACGATACGCAGTATTTT
cdr3_aa: CATWDDTQYF

v_call: TRBV10-3
d_call: TRBD1
clone_size: .
j_call: TRBJ1-1
cdr3_length: 14
cdr3_nt: TGTGCCATCAGGACAGGGGGTGAGAACACTGAAGCTTTCTTT
cdr3_aa: CAIRTGGENTEAFF

v_call: TRBV4-3
d_call: .
clone_size: .
j_call: TRBJ1-4
cdr3_length: 15
cdr3_nt: TGCGCCAGCACCCTAACCACAGGGCTAAATGAAAAACTGTTTTTT
cdr3_aa: CASTLTTGLNEKLFF

v_call: TRBV7-9
d_call: .
clone_size: .
j_call: TRBJ2-7
cdr3_length: 12
cdr3_nt: TGTGCCAGCAGCTTAGGCAGCTACGAGCAGTACTTC
cdr3_aa: CASSLGSYEQYF

v_call: TRBV7-2
d_call: TRBD2
clone_size: .
j_call: TRBJ2-5
cdr3_length: 13
cdr3_nt: TGTGCCAGCGGACGGGCGGGGGATGAGACCCAGTACTTC
cdr3_aa: CASGRAGDETQYF

v_call: TRBV5-1
d_call: TRBD2
clone_size: .
j_call: TRBJ2-2
cdr3_length: 15
cdr3_nt: TGCGCCAGCAGAAAGAGCGGGGGAAACACCGGGGAGCTGTTTTTT
cdr3_aa: CASRKSGGNTGELFF

v_call: TRBV6-5
d_call: .
clone_size: .
j_call: TRBJ2-7
cdr3_length: 15
cdr3_nt: TGTGCCAGCCCTTTTCCACCAAGTATCCTTTACGAGCAGTACTTC
cdr3_aa: CASPFPPSILYEQYF

v_call: TRBV5-6
d_call: .
clone_size: few
j_call: TRBJ2-7
cdr3_length: 14
cdr3_nt: TGTGCCAGCAGCTTGCCAGGAGAGAGCCACGAGCAGTACTTC
cdr3_aa: CASSLPGESHEQYF

v_call: TRBV9
d_call: TRBD1
clone_size: .
j_call: TRBJ2-7
cdr3_length: 15
cdr3_nt: TGTGCCAGCAGCTCCGGGGCCGGACAGGGCTTCGAGCAGTACTTC
cdr3_aa: CASSSGAGQGFEQYF

v_call: TRBV5-4
d_call: .
clone_size: .
j_call: TRBJ2-7
cdr3_length: 11
cdr3_nt: TGTGCCAGCAGCTCCACAGGGCTTCAGTACTTC
cdr3_aa: CASSSTGLQYF

v_call: TRBV5-5
d_call: TRBD1
clone_size: .
j_call: TRBJ1-6
cdr3_length: 16
cdr3_nt: TGTGCCAGCAGCTTGATCAGTACAGGGGGGACCTCACCCCTCCACTTT
cdr3_aa: CASSLISTGGTSPLHF

v_call: TRBV28
d_call: .
clone_size: .
j_call: TRBJ1-1
cdr3_length: 16
cdr3_nt: TGTGCCAGCAGTTCTGTGAGAACAGCGGTGAACACTGAAGCTTTCTTT
cdr3_aa: CASSSVRTAVNTEAFF

v_call: TRBV5-8
d_call: .
clone_size: .
j_call: TRBJ1-1
cdr3_length: 12
cdr3_nt: TGTGCCAGCAGCTTGCCACCCCTCGGGGCTTTCTTT
cdr3_aa: CASSLPPLGAFF

v_call: TRBV4-3
d_call: TRBD1
clone_size: .
j_call: TRBJ1-4
cdr3_length: 14
cdr3_nt: TGCGCCAGCAGTCCGACAGGGCCGGGGGAAAAACTGTTTTTT
cdr3_aa: CASSPTGPGEKLFF

v_call: TRBV19
d_call: .
clone_size: .
j_call: TRBJ1-5
cdr3_length: 13
cdr3_nt: TGTGCCAGTAGAATGGGGTGGGCCCAGCCCCAGCATTTT
cdr3_aa: CASRMGWAQPQHF

v_call: TRBV2
d_call: .
clone_size: once
j_call: TRBJ2-5
cdr3_length: 12
cdr3_nt: TGTGCCAGCGGACAGTCGCAAGAGACCCAGTACTTC
cdr3_aa: CASGQSQETQYF

v_call: TRBV4-1
d_call: .
clone_size: medium-sized
j_call: TRBJ1-2
cdr3_length: 13
cdr3_nt: TGCGCCAGCAGCCAAGAATCGGCGTATGGCTACACCTTC
cdr3_aa: CASSQESAYGYTF

v_call: TRBV29-1
d_call: TRBD1
clone_size: .
j_call: TRBJ2-7
cdr3_length: 13
cdr3_nt: TGCAGCGTTGGGCCGACAGGGGGCGGCGAGCAGTACTTC
cdr3_aa: CSVGPTGGGEQYF

v_call: TRBV4-3
d_call: TRBD1
clone_size: .
j_call: TRBJ1-5
cdr3_length: 17
cdr3_nt: TGCGCCAGCAGCCAAGAGGGTTCAGGGGGGGGCAATCAGCCCCAGCATTTT
cdr3_aa: CASSQEGSGGGNQPQHF

v_call: TRBV4-1
d_call: .
clone_size: few
j_call: TRBJ1-2
cdr3_length: 13
cdr3_nt: TGCGCCAGCAGCCCGACGGCTTACTATGGCTACACCTTC
cdr3_aa: CASSPTAYYGYTF

v_call: TRBV30
d_call: .
clone_size: .
j_call: TRBJ1-3
cdr3_length: 12
cdr3_nt: TGTGCCTGGAGTCAGGGGTCGAACACCATATATTTT
cdr3_aa: CAWSQGSNTIYF

v_call: TRBV30
d_call: .
clone_size: .
j_call: TRBJ1-1
cdr3_length: 12
cdr3_nt: TGTGCCTGGGGTTCCGGGACCCCTTTAGCTTTCTTT
cdr3_aa: CAWGSGTPLAFF

v_call: TRBV5-1
d_call: TRBD2
clone_size: .
j_call: TRBJ2-5
cdr3_length: 15
cdr3_nt: TGCGCCAGCAGCTTGGGACTAGCGGATCAAGAGACCCAGTACTTC
cdr3_aa: CASSLGLADQETQYF

v_call: TRBV27
d_call: TRBD1
clone_size: .
j_call: TRBJ1-1
cdr3_length: 16
cdr3_nt: TGTGCCAGCAGTTTGGGACAGGGGGCAAAAATCACTGAAGCTTTCTTT
cdr3_aa: CASSLGQGAKITEAFF

v_call: TRBV30
d_call: .
clone_size: .
j_call: TRBJ1-3
cdr3_length: 16
cdr3_nt: TGTGCCTGGGAGACAGGTCGGAGGCACTCTGGAAACACCATATATTTT
cdr3_aa: CAWETGRRHSGNTIYF

v_call: TRBV6-5
d_call: .
clone_size: once
j_call: TRBJ1-6
cdr3_length: 12
cdr3_nt: TGTGCCAGCAGTTACTATAATTCACCCCTCCACTTT
cdr3_aa: CASSYYNSPLHF

v_call: TRBV4-1
d_call: .
clone_size: few
j_call: TRBJ2-7
cdr3_length: 17
cdr3_nt: TGCGCCAGCAGCCAAGATCATAACAGCCGGGGGCCCTACGAGCAGTACTTC
cdr3_aa: CASSQDHNSRGPYEQYF

v_call: TRBV29-1
d_call: TRBD2
clone_size: few
j_call: TRBJ2-2
cdr3_length: 14
cdr3_nt: TGCAGCGTCGGGGGGGGATTAGGCACCGGGGAGCTGTTTTTT
cdr3_aa: CSVGGGLGTGELFF

v_call: TRBV29-1
d_call: .
clone_size: .
j_call: TRBJ2-7
cdr3_length: 11
cdr3_nt: TGCAGCGTGGGGACTGATTACGAGCAGTACTTC
cdr3_aa: CSVGTDYEQYF

v_call: TRBV28
d_call: .
clone_size: .
j_call: TRBJ1-1
cdr3_length: 13
cdr3_nt: TGTGCCAGCAGGAAAACCGATAACACTGAAGCTTTCTTT
cdr3_aa: CASRKTDNTEAFF

v_call: TRBV30
d_call: .
clone_size: .
j_call: TRBJ2-5
cdr3_length: 13
cdr3_nt: TGTGCCTGGATGGGGGGGCGACAAGAGACCCAGTACTTC
cdr3_aa: CAWMGGRQETQYF

v_call: TRBV5-1
d_call: .
clone_size: .
j_call: TRBJ2-7
cdr3_length: 15
cdr3_nt: TGCGCCAGCAGCCCCCGTACTGGGGGGATCTACGAGCAGTACTTC
cdr3_aa: CASSPRTGGIYEQYF

v_call: TRBV25-1
d_call: .
clone_size: .
j_call: TRBJ1-3
cdr3_length: 15
cdr3_nt: TGTGCCAGCAGTGAATCCCGGGGGGCGGGAAACACCATATATTTT
cdr3_aa: CASSESRGAGNTIYF

v_call: TRBV6-5
d_call: TRBD1
clone_size: once
j_call: TRBJ1-5
cdr3_length: 15
cdr3_nt: TGTGCCAGCAGACCCGGGACAGGGGTACGGCAGCCCCAGCATTTT
cdr3_aa: CASRPGTGVRQPQHF

v_call: TRBV6-5
d_call: .
clone_size: .
j_call: TRBJ1-3
cdr3_length: 15
cdr3_nt: TGTGCCAGCAGTTACTCGACGCCGGAGAGAAACACCATATATTTT
cdr3_aa: CASSYSTPERNTIYF

v_call: TRBV2
d_call: .
clone_size: .
j_call: TRBJ1-1
cdr3_length: 14
cdr3_nt: TGTGCCAGCAGACAGGGACCCCTCCTTGGTGAAGCTTTCTTT
cdr3_aa: CASRQGPLLGEAFF

v_call: TRBV25-1
d_call: .
clone_size: .
j_call: TRBJ2-5
cdr3_length: 13
cdr3_nt: TGTGCCAGCAGCCGGGACACCCAAGGGACCCAGTACTTC
cdr3_aa: CASSRDTQGTQYF

v_call: TRBV10-3
d_call: .
clone_size: .
j_call: TRBJ1-2
cdr3_length: 12
cdr3_nt: TGTGCCTCATCAACCAGGGTCGGTGGCTACACCTTC
cdr3_aa: CASSTRVGGYTF

v_call: TRBV30
d_call: .
clone_size: .
j_call: TRBJ1-2
cdr3_length: 14
cdr3_nt: TGTGCCTGGAGTCGGGGGTCTCCCTATGACGGCTACACCTTC
cdr3_aa: CAWSRGSPYDGYTF

v_call: TRBV13
d_call: .
clone_size: .
j_call: TRBJ2-1
cdr3_length: 15
cdr3_nt: TGTGCCAGCAGCGGGAGGGGGCGGCCCTACAATGAGCAGTTCTTC
cdr3_aa: CASSGRGRPYNEQFF

v_call: TRBV10-3
d_call: .
clone_size: .
j_call: TRBJ2-2
cdr3_length: 15
cdr3_nt: TGTGCCATCATGGATCCGGGGCGCGTCACCGGGGAGCTGTTTTTT
cdr3_aa: CAIMDPGRVTGELFF

v_call: TRBV9
d_call: TRBD2
clone_size: .
j_call: TRBJ2-3
cdr3_length: 14
cdr3_nt: TGTGCCAGCAGCGTGAGCGGGGCCACAGATACGCAGTATTTT
cdr3_aa: CASSVSGATDTQYF

v_call: TRBV18
d_call: .
clone_size: .
j_call: TRBJ2-6
cdr3_length: 12
cdr3_nt: TGTGCCAGCTCCTTAGCTACGGACGTCCTGACTTTC
cdr3_aa: CASSLATDVLTF